This TCR beta chain was captured by sequencing in a study of T cell repertoires in cytomegalovirus infection. Study-level information: The public TCR beta signatures pointed to both CMV infection and matching HLA type.

General study results and limits: Predominance within the ex vivo response was attributable to HLA-C-restricted CMV-specific TCR beta clonotypes.

TCRdb re-called the reads with MiXCR, one entry per CDR3 protein. The table lists about 450,000 distinct CDR3 sequences, roughly 30% of them singletons. Germline V gene sequence: CDR1 SGHNT, CDR2 YYREEE (reference sequence). V lost 4 bases to trimming and J lost 4 bases, with 5 bases between them. The CDR3 covers 12 residues. In this sample, this clonotype turned up many times. Its antigen is undetermined. The specimen sequenced was PBMCs. The chain combines TRBV5-4 with TRBJ2-2; D not certain. This clonotype was sampled from a human donor in good health (CMV status not recorded). Some clones in this sample may be carry-over from other donors' samples. The CDR3 loop reads CASSPITGELFF. The CDR3 nucleotides are TGTGCCAGCAGCCCCATCACCGGGGAGCTGTTTTTT.